This T cell receptor (beta chain) was found in a study of technical replicates of blood from a handful of donors. Here immunoSEQ multiplex PCR was the method, and the copy in TCRdb shows in-frame clones only, minus some. The repertoire holds roughly 68,000 clones, about 89% seen once, with 4.7% in the top ten. The CDR3 extends over 13 amino acids. The germline CDR1 and CDR2 sequences are SGHNT and YYREEE (reference sequence). Trimming took 4 bases from V and 5 from J; bases not matched to a gene: 3. The rearrangement links TRBV5-4 to TRBJ2-1; TRBD1 matches at 7 bases. The sample was PBMCs. The clonotype was recovered from a human donor in good health. Some clones in this sample may be carry-over from other donors' samples. CDR3 nucleotides: TGTGCCAGCAGCCATGGACAGGACAATGAGCAGTTCTTC. Its translation: CASSHGQDNEQFF.